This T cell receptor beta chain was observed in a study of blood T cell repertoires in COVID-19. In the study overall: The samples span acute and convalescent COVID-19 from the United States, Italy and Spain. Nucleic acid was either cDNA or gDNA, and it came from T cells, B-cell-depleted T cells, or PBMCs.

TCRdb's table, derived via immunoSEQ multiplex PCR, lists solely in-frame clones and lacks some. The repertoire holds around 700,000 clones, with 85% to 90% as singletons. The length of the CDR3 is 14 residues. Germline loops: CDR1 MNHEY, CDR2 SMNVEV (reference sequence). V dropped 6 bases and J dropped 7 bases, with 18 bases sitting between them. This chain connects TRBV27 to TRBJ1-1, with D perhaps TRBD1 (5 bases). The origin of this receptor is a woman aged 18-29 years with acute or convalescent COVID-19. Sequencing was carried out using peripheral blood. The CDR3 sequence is CASRFQGDSGEAFF. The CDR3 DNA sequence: TGTGCCAGCAGGTTCCAGGGTGATAGTGGTGAAGCTTTCTTT.